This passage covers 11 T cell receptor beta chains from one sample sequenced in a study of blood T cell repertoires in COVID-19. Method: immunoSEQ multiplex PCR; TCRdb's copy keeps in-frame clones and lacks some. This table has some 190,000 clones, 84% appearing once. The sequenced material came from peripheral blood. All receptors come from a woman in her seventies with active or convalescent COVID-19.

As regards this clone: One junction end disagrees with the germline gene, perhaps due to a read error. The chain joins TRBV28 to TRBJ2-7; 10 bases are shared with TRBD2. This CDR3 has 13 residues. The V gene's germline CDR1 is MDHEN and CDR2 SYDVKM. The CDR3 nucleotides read TGTGCCAGCAGTTTTCATAGCGGACTAGCGGAATTCTTC. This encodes CASSFHSGLAEFF.

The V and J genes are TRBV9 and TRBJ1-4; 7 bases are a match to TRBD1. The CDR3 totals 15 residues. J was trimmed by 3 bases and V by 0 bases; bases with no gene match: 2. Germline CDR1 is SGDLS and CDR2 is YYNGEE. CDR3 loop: CASSVEGGSNEKLFF. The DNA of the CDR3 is TGTGCCAGCAGCGTAGAAGGGGGCTCTAATGAAAAACTGTTTTTT.

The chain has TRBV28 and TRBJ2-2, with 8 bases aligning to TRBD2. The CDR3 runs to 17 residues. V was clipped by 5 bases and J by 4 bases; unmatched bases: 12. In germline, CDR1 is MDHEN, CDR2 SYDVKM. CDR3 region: CASSINWTSRRTGELFF. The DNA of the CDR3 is TGTGCCAGCAGTATTAACTGGACTAGCCGACGCACCGGGGAGCTGTTTTTT.

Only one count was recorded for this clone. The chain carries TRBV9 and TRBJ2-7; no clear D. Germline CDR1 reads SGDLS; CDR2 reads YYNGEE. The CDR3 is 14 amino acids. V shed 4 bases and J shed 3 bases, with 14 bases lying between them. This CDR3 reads CASSPSASFYEQYF. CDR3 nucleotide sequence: TGTGCCAGCAGCCCGAGCGCCTCTTTCTACGAGCAGTACTTC.

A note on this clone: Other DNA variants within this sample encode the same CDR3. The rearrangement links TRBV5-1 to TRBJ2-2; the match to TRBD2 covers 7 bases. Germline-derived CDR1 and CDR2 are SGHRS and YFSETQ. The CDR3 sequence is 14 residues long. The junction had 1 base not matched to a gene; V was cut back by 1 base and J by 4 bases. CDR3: CASSLTGGTGELFF. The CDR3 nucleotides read TGCGCCAGCAGCTTGACGGGAGGCACCGGGGAGCTGTTTTTT.

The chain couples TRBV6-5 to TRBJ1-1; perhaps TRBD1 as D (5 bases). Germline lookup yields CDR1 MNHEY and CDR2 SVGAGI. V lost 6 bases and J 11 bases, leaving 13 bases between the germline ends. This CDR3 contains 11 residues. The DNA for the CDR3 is TGTGCCAGCAGCACAAGAAACAGGGCTTTCTTT. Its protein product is CASSTRNRAFF.

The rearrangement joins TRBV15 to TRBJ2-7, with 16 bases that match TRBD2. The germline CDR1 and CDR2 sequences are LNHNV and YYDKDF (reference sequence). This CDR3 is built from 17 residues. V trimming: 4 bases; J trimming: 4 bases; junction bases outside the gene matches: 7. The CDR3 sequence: CATSTPGLAGGGYEQYF. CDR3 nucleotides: TGTGCCACCAGCACACCGGGACTAGCGGGAGGGGGATACGAGCAGTACTTC.

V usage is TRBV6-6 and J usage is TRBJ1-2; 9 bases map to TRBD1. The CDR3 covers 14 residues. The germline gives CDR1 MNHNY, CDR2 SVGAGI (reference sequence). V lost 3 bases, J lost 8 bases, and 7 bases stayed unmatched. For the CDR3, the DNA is TGTGCCAGCAGTTATCTGGGACAGGGTGGCGGCTACACCTTC. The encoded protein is CASSYLGQGGGYTF.

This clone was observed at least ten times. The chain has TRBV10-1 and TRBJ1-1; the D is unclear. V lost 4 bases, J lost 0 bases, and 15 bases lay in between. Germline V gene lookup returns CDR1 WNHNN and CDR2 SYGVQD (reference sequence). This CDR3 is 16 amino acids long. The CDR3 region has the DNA TGCGCCAGCAGTGGATTCGTTGATCCTATGAACACTGAAGCTTTCTTT. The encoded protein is CASSGFVDPMNTEAFF.

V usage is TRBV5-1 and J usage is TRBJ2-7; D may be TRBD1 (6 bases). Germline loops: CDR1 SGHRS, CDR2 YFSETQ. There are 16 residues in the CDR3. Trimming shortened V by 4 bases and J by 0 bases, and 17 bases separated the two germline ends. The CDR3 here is CASSLGAGASSYEQYF. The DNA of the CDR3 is TGCGCCAGCAGCCTTGGTGCAGGGGCCAGCTCCTACGAGCAGTACTTC.

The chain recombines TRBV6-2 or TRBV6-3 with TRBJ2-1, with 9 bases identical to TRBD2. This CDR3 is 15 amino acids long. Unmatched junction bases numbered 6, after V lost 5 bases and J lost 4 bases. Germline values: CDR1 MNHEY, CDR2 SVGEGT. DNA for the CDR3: TGTGCCAGCAGTCCGACTAGCGGTCCTTACAATGAGCAGTTCTTC. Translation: CASSPTSGPYNEQFF.